This T cell receptor beta chain was recorded in a study of cytomegalovirus exposure and HLA in healthy donors. From germline, CDR1 is LGHNA and CDR2 YNFKEQ. CDR3 length equals 17 residues. Trimming removed 0 bases from V and 2 bases from J, with 14 bases in between. Libraries were prepared by immunoSEQ multiplex PCR; TCRdb keeps only in-frame clonotypes and omits some of them. Of 130,000 or so clones in the sample, roughly 91% were seen once. Separation from the approximately 690-subject first cohort characterized the roughly 120-subject validation cohort, to which the donors belonged. The sample taken for sequencing was PBMCs. The rearrangement links TRBV4-2 to TRBJ1-5; weak D call: TRBD1 (5 bases). The sequence was obtained from a man aged 25-45 years in good health and CMV-seronegative. CDR3 in DNA: TGTGCCAGCAGCCAAGATGGGGCTCCCGAGGGCAATCAGCCCCAGCATTTT. Protein product: CASSQDGAPEGNQPQHF.